These 3 T cell receptor beta chains came from one sample sequenced in a study of human T cells and chemical hapten exposure. MiXCR, applied by TCRdb to the RACE reads, yields one record per CDR3 protein. This sample has roughly 180,000 distinct CDR3 sequences; roughly 15% occur once, and the top ten carry 1.7%. Indicated time point: patch test 1, 2 weeks after DPC sensitization. Treatment meaning: therapeutic diphenylcyclopropenone sensitization with weekly scalp DPC. This specimen was whole blood, taken in connection with sensitization to the hapten diphenylcyclopropenone (DPC). These receptors all come from a woman aged 30 to 39 with alopecia areata. Some clones in this sample may be carry-over from other donors' samples.

The chain uses TRBV7-2 and TRBJ1-5; no reliable D call. Trimming pared 5 bases from V and 4 bases from J, leaving 12 bases between. Per the germline V gene, CDR1 is SGHTA and CDR2 is FQGNSA. The length of the CDR3 is 14 residues. The CDR3 loop reads CASSPDGRNQPQHF. The CDR3 bases are TGTGCCAGCAGCCCAGACGGTCGAAATCAGCCCCAGCATTTT. Combining the CDR3 with reference TRBV7-2 and TRBJ1-5 gives the whole variable domain GAGVSQSPSNKVTEKGKDVELRCDPISGHTALYWYRQSLGQGLEFLIYFQGNSAPDKSGLPSDRFSAERTGGSVSTLTIQRTQQEDSAVYLCASSPDGRNQPQHFGDGTRLSIL.

This clonotype was detected a few times. The V call is TRBV29-1, the J call TRBJ2-2; perhaps TRBD1 as D (6 bases). The V gene's germline CDR1 is SQVTM and CDR2 ANQGSEA. Trimming took 7 bases from V and 1 from J, leaving 10 bases between them. The CDR3 runs 13 residues. The CDR3 nucleotides are TGCAGCGCCTTAGGGGGGAACACCGGGGAGCTGTTTTTT. Protein product: CSALGGNTGELFF.

There are a few counts of this clonotype. This rearrangement joins TRBV5-6 to TRBJ1-5; a possible D gene is TRBD1 (5 bases). The CDR3 runs to 16 residues. The V end lost 0 bases, the J end lost 1 base, and 11 bases lay between the germline ends. CDR1 and CDR2 from the germline V gene are SGHDT and YYEEEE. The CDR3 DNA reads as TGTGCCAGCAGCTTGGAAAGGGCAGGGAGCAATCAGCCCCAGCATTTT. Amino acids: CASSLERAGSNQPQHF.